This T cell receptor (beta chain) emerged from a study of response to subunit inactivated influenza vaccine. TCRdb processed the RT-PCR reads anew with MiXCR; each CDR3 protein has one entry. Of approximately 500,000 distinct CDR3 sequences in the sample, 10% to 15% were seen once. This clonotype appeared many times. The CDR3 has 15 residues. With V trimmed by 1 base and J by 4 bases, 4 bases remained unmatched. Germline V gene sequence: CDR1 MNHEY, CDR2 SVGEGT. The receptor comes from a man aged 45-65 years who received an inactivated influenza vaccine. The V and J genes are TRBV6-2 or TRBV6-3 and TRBJ2-1, with 7 bases aligning to TRBD2. This specimen consisted of PBMCs from blood, obtained more than 35 days after vaccination. The CDR3 nucleotides are TGTGCCAGCAGTTACTTGGCTAGCGGTTACAATGAGCAGTTCTTC. It encodes CASSYLASGYNEQFF.